Listed below are T cell receptor beta chains from one sample, sequenced in a study of cytomegalovirus exposure and HLA in healthy donors. Data came from immunoSEQ multiplex PCR; TCRdb stores just in-frame clones and leaves some out. Of 120,000 or so clones in the sample, 72% were seen once. Sample: PBMCs. The receptors shown here come from a man aged 25 to 45 in good health and CMV-seronegative. CDR3s include the opening cysteine and the closing phenylalanine or tryptophan. Not every row has a clone size; where given, it reads once, few, many or a size class.

abundance	v_gene	j_gene	CDR3aa
-	TRBV15	TRBJ2-3	CATSPTGPTGGPSGTDTQYF
once	TRBV7-9	TRBJ2-3	CASSIPSSGGLRDTQYF
few	TRBV11-2	TRBJ1-5	CASSLDGRGGQPQHF
-	TRBV30	TRBJ2-3	CAWSVGGAIDTQYF
once	TRBV9	TRBJ1-2	CASSRDRGTYGYTF
-	TRBV27	TRBJ2-5	CASSPQLAGAETQYF
-	TRBV18	TRBJ1-4	CASSPKEGLRQLFF
once	TRBV6-5	TRBJ1-4	CASSYSMQNEKLFF
few	TRBV5-1	TRBJ2-7	CASSLGQGLKREQYF
-	TRBV10-3	TRBJ2-5	CATGRRGSEKETQYF
-	TRBV5-6	TRBJ1-4	CASSLGWEGPNEKLFF
-	TRBV6-1	TRBJ1-4	CASSEEARHRGFF
-	TRBV28	TRBJ1-5	CASSYKSGTVTSNQPQHF
-	TRBV19	TRBJ1-2	CASTHRGLYGYTF
-	TRBV30	TRBJ2-5	CAWRGYQETQYF
-	TRBV9	TRBJ1-4	CASSQRFTGMGEKLFF
-	TRBV7-8	TRBJ2-3	CASSPTGVPTDTQYF
-	TRBV27	TRBJ2-5	CASSPRDRQGTQYF
-	TRBV28	TRBJ1-6	CASRREYNSPLHF
-	TRBV27	TRBJ1-5	CASSLWGHSGNQPQHF
-	TRBV7-2	TRBJ1-1	CASSLQGANTEAFF
-	TRBV18	TRBJ1-1	CASTDFSGQTSATEAFF
-	TRBV30	TRBJ1-5	CAWRSDRGNQPQHF
once	TRBV7-9	TRBJ1-2	CSSRFTGTGDGYTF
-	TRBV7-9	TRBJ1-6	CASSLGQQNSPLHF
-	TRBV9	TRBJ2-7	CASSVAGPYEQYF
-	TRBV5-5	TRBJ2-7	CASSLRGDYEQYF
-	TRBV5-1	TRBJ1-1	CASSLGTVGAFF
few	TRBV27	TRBJ1-6	CASSLKQTGFNSPLHF
-	TRBV7-3	TRBJ2-3	CASSSGLAGGPVSTDTQYF
-	TRBV30	TRBJ2-7	CAWSVLSGGGEQYF
-	TRBV15	TRBJ1-1	CATSRDLPTGMNTEAFF
-	TRBV7-9	TRBJ1-5	CASSRDRDQPQHF
-	TRBV6-6	TRBJ2-3	CASRPWAGGADTQYF
-	TRBV4-3	TRBJ1-2	CASSQAPPGGYGYTF
-	TRBV4-3	TRBJ2-2	CASSHPRIGTGAGGELFF
-	TRBV27	-	CASSLEGSSYEQYF
few	TRBV6-5	TRBJ2-5	CASSYWTVQETQYF
-	TRBV7-9	TRBJ2-7	CASSSGGGYEQYF
-	TRBV5-4	TRBJ2-3	CASSRGLAGATDTQYF
-	TRBV27	TRBJ1-4	CASSLSQTGHHEKLFF
-	TRBV27	TRBJ2-3	CASSPTWLAYTDTQYF
once	TRBV7-2	TRBJ2-1	CAGGWGEQFF
-	TRBV5-4	TRBJ2-6	CASSLAGANVLTF
once	TRBV5-1	TRBJ2-2	CASRTGTVLFSTGELFF
-	TRBV7-2	TRBJ1-2	CASSLGLRIFGGYTF
-	TRBV5-1	TRBJ1-1	CASSLAGAETEAFF
-	TRBV5-6	TRBJ1-2	CASSLSEDRTSYGYTF
-	TRBV29-1	TRBJ2-3	CSVFRGGADTQYF
few	TRBV5-4	TRBJ1-2	CASSPRQGFNYGYTF
-	TRBV4-1	TRBJ2-5	CASSGSPTSGGPDQETQYF
-	TRBV21-1	TRBJ2-6	CASPQGPSGANVLTF
-	TRBV5-6	TRBJ2-7	CASSLNTYEQYF
-	TRBV6-1	TRBJ1-3	CASSDYRSIRNTIYF
-	TRBV25-1	TRBJ2-7	CASAHGTLKTYEQYF
-	TRBV7-2	-	CASRRARGVAYEQYF
-	TRBV28	TRBJ2-3	CASSFVSLIADTQYF